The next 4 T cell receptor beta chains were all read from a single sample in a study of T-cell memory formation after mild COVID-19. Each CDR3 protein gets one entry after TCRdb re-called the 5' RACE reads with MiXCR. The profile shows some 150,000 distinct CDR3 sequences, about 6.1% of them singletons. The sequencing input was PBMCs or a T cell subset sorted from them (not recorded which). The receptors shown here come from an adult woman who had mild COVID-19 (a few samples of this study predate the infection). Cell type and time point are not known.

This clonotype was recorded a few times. CDR3 DNA sequence: TGTGCCAGCTCACCGGCTAGCGGGAGGGCTCCTAATGAGCAGTTCTTC. As protein: CASSPASGRAPNEQFF. The chain carries TRBV18 and TRBJ2-1, with 12 bases lining up with TRBD2. There are 16 residues in the CDR3. V lost 3 bases and J lost 7; bases outside the gene matches: 7. The germline CDR1 and CDR2 sequences are KGHSH and LQKENI.

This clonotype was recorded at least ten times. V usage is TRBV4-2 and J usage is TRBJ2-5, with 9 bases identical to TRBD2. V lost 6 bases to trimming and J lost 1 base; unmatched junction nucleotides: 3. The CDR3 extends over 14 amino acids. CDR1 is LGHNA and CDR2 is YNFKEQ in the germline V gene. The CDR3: CASSQTSGQETQYF. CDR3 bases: TGTGCCAGCAGTCAGACTAGCGGCCAAGAGACCCAGTACTTC.

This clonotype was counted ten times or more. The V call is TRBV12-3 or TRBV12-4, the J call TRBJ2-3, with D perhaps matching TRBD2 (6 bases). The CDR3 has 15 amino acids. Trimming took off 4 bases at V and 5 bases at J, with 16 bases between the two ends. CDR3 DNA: TGTGCCAGCAGTTACACGGGAGCCCTAATAGATACGCAGTATTTT. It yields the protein CASSYTGALIDTQYF.

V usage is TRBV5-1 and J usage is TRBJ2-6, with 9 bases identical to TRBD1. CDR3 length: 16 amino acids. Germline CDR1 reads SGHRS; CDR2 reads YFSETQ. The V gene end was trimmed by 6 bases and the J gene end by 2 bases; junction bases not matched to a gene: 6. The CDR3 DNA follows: TGCGCCAGCACCTTACAGGGGGCGCCTGGGGCCAACGTCCTGACTTTC. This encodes CASTLQGAPGANVLTF.